This TCR beta chain was documented in a study of human T cells and chemical hapten exposure. Time point reported: patch test 3, about 24 weeks after DPC sensitization. Treatment denoted: therapeutic diphenylcyclopropenone sensitization with weekly scalp DPC. Blood, whole and unfractionated, served as the source for total RNA extraction. The CDR3 runs 15 residues. Germline-derived CDR1 and CDR2 are SGHTA and FQGTGA. The V segment lost 5 bases and the J segment 6 bases; nucleotides outside the gene matches: 9. This clonotype was seen only a few times. The library attached unique molecular identifiers to individual cDNA molecules. In the authors' workflow: TCRs per sample had a median of around 96,000 and ranged from about 23,224 to 700,000. In TCRdb, the RACE reads were re-called with MiXCR into one record per CDR3 protein. The V and J calls follow TCRdb's processing rather than the paper's. The sample has approximately 41,000 distinct CDR3 sequences; 8% to 9.5% are singletons.

The chain couples TRBV7-3 to TRBJ1-3; 8 positions agree with TRBD1. This specimen was whole blood, taken in connection with sensitization to the hapten diphenylcyclopropenone (DPC). The receptor's source is a man aged 45-65 years with alopecia areata. Some clones in this sample may be carry-over from other donors' samples. The CDR3 here is CASSMGQVGVNTIYF. As DNA, the CDR3 is TGTGCCAGCAGCATGGGACAGGTCGGCGTAAACACCATATATTTT.